This is a list of T cell receptor beta chains from one sample in a study of T cells in tumors after PD-1 blockade. The protocol was immunoSEQ multiplex PCR, while the TCRdb copy is restricted to in-frame clones and leaves out a portion. The data show 7,500 to 9,500 clones, with 50% to 70% seen just once and 3.5% to 5% held by the top ten. The sequencing here drew on tumor tissue, taken after anti-PD-1 treatment. The receptors stem from a human donor with basal cell carcinoma. The CDR3 runs from the conserved cysteine through the conserved F or W. A D gene is named only where the DNA matches it firmly. Size is omitted from some rows. Given values are once, few, many or a class for expanded clones.

d_gene	abundance	v_gene	j_gene	CDR3nt	CDR3aa
TRBD1	NA	TRBV2	TRBJ2-7	TGTGCCAGCAGTGCCGGGACAGGGCCCTACGAGCAGTACTTC	CASSAGTGPYEQYF
TRBD2	medium-sized	TRBV6-4	TRBJ2-3	TGTGCCAGCAGTGAACTAAGCGGGAGTAGCACAGATACGCAGTATTTT	CASSELSGSSTDTQYF
NA	NA	TRBV11-3	TRBJ2-3	TGTGCCAGCAGCTTAGCCCCCCCAGATACGCAGTATTTT	CASSLAPPDTQYF
NA	NA	TRBV6-5	TRBJ1-5	TGTGCCAGCGAAGCAGGGCGCAATCAGCCCCAGCATTTT	CASEAGRNQPQHF
TRBD2	NA	TRBV3-1/TRBV3-2	TRBJ2-3	TGTGCCAGCAGCCCGCGGGGGGGTCGCTGGTACACAGATACGCAGTATTTT	CASSPRGGRWYTDTQYF
NA	NA	TRBV5-1	TRBJ2-1	TGCGCCAGCAGCCTGGTATCGGAGGGGTTCTACAATGAGCAGTTCTTC	CASSLVSEGFYNEQFF
NA	NA	TRBV24-1	TRBJ2-3	TGTGCCACCAGTGATCCCAGAACCGGGTCCACAGATACGCAGTATTTT	CATSDPRTGSTDTQYF
TRBD2	NA	TRBV5-1	TRBJ2-3	TGCGCCAGCAGCTTGGGCCGGGGGGGCCAAGGAGCAGATACGCAGTATTTT	CASSLGRGGQGADTQYF
NA	few	TRBV5-1	TRBJ2-5	TGCGCCAGCAGCTCCGTAAAAGAGACCCAGTACTTC	CASSSVKETQYF
NA	few	TRBV4-2	TRBJ2-2	TGTGCCAGCAGCCAAGGTCAAGGAACACGGGTCCCCGGGGAGCTGTTTTTT	CASSQGQGTRVPGELFF
TRBD1	NA	TRBV19	TRBJ2-7	TGTGCCAGTAGTAACCTCGGGACAGGAAAGTACGAGCAGTACTTC	CASSNLGTGKYEQYF
TRBD2	NA	TRBV7-3	TRBJ2-3	TGTGCCTCCACGACTAGCGGGGCAAGCACAGATACGCAGTATTTT	CASTTSGASTDTQYF
NA	NA	TRBV6-5	TRBJ1-3	TGTGCCAGCAGCACCCCGGAGGGCCGGACAAACACCATATATTTT	CASSTPEGRTNTIYF
TRBD1	NA	TRBV30	TRBJ1-1	TGTGCCTGGACCATGCCCGACAGGGGAGGTGAAGCTTTCTTT	CAWTMPDRGGEAFF
TRBD1	NA	TRBV4-1	TRBJ1-3	TGCGCCAGCAGCCACCCGGACAGGAACACCATATATTTT	CASSHPDRNTIYF
NA	NA	TRBV29-1	TRBJ2-2	TGCAGCGTTGTGGGGCAGGGTACCACCACTAACACCGGGGAGCTGTTTTTT	CSVVGQGTTTNTGELFF